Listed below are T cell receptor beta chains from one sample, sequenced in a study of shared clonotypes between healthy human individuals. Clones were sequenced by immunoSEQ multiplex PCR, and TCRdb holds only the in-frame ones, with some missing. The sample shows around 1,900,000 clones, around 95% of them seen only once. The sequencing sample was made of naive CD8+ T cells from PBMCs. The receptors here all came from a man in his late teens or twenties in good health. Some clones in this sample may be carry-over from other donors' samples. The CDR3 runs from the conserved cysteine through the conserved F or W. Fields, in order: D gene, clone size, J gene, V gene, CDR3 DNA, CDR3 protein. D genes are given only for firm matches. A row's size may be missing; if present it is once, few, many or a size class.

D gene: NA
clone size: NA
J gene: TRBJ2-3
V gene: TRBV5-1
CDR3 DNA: TGCGCCAGCAGCTTGGCGGGTGTAACTCCACCCGATACGCAGTATTTT
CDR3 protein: CASSLAGVTPPDTQYF

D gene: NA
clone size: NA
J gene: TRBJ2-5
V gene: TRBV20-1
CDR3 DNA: TGCAGTGCCCTCGGTGAGACCCAGTACTTC
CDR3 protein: CSALGETQYF

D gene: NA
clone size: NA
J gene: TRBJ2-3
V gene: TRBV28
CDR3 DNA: TGTGCCAGCAGTTTACCCTCACTTACCCGGTCCGCCACAGATACGCAGTATTTT
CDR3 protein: CASSLPSLTRSATDTQYF

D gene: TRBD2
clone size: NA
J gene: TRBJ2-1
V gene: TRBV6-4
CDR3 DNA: TGTGCCAGCAGTGACTCGTACGGGAGGCATTACAATGAGCAGTTCTTC
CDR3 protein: CASSDSYGRHYNEQFF

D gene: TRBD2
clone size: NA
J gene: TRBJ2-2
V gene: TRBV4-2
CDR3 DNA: TGTGCCAGCAGCCAGGGAGCGGGAGGGCCTACCGGGGAGCTGTTTTTT
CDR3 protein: CASSQGAGGPTGELFF

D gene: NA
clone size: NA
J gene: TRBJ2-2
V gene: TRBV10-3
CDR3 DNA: TGTGCCATCAGTGATGGGCAGACTAACACCGGGGAGCTGTTTTTT
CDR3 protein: CAISDGQTNTGELFF

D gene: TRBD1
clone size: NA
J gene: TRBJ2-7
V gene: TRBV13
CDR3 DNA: TGTGCCAGCAGCCCCGCAGGGACAGGCACCTACGAGCAGTACTTC
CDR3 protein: CASSPAGTGTYEQYF

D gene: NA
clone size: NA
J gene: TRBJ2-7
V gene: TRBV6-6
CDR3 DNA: TGTGCCAGCAGTTACCAACAAGTCATGCGGGTTTCCGAGCAGTACTTC
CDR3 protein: CASSYQQVMRVSEQYF

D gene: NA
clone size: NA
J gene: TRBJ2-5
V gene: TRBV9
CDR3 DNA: TGTGCCAGCAGCGCCTGGACAGATCAAGAGACCCAGTACTTC
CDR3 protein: CASSAWTDQETQYF

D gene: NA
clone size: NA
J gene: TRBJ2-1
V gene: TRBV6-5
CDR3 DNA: TGTGCCAGCAGTTACTCGAGGGGGAGCTCCTACAATGAGCAGTTCTTC
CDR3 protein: CASSYSRGSSYNEQFF

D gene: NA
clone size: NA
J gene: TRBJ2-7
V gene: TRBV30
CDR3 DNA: TGTGCCTCGTTCACAGGGAATGAGCAGTACTTC
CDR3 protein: CASFTGNEQYF

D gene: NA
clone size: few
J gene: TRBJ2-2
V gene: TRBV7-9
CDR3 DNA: TGTGCCAGCAGCCCCGGGGAGCTGTTTTTT
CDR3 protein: CASSPGELFF

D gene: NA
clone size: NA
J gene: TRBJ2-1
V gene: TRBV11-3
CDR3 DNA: TGTGCCAGCAGCTTACGGGGATACAATGAGCAGTTCTTC
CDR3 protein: CASSLRGYNEQFF

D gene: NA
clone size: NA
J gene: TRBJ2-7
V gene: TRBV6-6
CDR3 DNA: TGTGCCAGCAGCAGTTGGGACTTAACCTACGAGCAGTACTTC
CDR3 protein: CASSSWDLTYEQYF

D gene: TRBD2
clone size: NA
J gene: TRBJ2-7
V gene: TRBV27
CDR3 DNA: TGTGCCAGCAGTTTATCCCCACGGGAGGGCCGCTACGAGCAGTACTTC
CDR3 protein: CASSLSPREGRYEQYF

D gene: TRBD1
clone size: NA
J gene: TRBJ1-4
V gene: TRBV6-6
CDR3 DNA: TGTGCCAGCTCTTTTTACAGGGGGCAAGAAAAACTGTTTTTT
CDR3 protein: CASSFYRGQEKLFF

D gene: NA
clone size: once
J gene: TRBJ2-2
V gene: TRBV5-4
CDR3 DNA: TGTGCCAGCAGAAAGGCGAGCGGTCCCCACACCGGGGAGCTGTTTTTT
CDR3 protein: CASRKASGPHTGELFF

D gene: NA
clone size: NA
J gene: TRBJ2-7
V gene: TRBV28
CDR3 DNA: TGTGCCAGCAGGGAGAGCGGCTCCTACGAGCAGTACTTC
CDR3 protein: CASRESGSYEQYF

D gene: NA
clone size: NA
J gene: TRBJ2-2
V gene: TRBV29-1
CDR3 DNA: TGCAGCGTTACCGGAAACACCGGGGAGCTGTTTTTT
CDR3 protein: CSVTGNTGELFF

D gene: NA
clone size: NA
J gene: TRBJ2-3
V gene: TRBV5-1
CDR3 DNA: TGCGCCAGCAGCACCTACTCGGGTTCAAGCACAGATACGCAGTATTTT
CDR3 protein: CASSTYSGSSTDTQYF

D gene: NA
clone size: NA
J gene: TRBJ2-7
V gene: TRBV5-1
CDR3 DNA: TGCGCCAGCAGCCCGGTACAGGGACGGTCCTACGAGCAGTACTTC
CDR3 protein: CASSPVQGRSYEQYF

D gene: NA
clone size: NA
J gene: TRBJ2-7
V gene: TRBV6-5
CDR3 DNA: TGTGCCAGCAGACAAATAGCGGAGAGCTCCTACGAGCAGTACTTC
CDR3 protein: CASRQIAESSYEQYF

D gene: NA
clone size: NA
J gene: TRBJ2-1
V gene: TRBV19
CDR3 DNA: TGTGCCAGTAGCCTTACAGGTTACAGCTCCTACAATGAGCAGTTCTTC
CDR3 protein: CASSLTGYSSYNEQFF

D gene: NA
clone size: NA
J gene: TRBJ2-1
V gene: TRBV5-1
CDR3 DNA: TGCGCCAGCAGCTTGGGAGTCAGGGGGGCGAACAATGAGCAGTTCTTC
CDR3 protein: CASSLGVRGANNEQFF

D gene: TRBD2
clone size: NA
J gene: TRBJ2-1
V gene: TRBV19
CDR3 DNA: TGTGCCAGTAGTCCACTAGCGGGATACAATGAGCAGTTCTTC
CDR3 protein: CASSPLAGYNEQFF

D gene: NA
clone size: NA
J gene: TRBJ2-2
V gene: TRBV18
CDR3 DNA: TGTGCCAGCTCACCACGGTCCTTTGGGAACACCGGGGAGCTGTTTTTT
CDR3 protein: CASSPRSFGNTGELFF

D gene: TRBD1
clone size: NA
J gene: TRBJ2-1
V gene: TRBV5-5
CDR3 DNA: TGTGCCAGCAGCCCTCGACAGGGCGGTGGCAATGAGCAGTTCTTC
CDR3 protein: CASSPRQGGGNEQFF

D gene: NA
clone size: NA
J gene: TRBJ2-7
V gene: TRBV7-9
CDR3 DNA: TGTGCCAGCAGCCCACGGGACCTCCTCAGCTCCTACGAGCAGTACTTC
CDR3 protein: CASSPRDLLSSYEQYF

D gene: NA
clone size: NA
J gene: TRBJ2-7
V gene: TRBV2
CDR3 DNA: TGTGCCAGCAGGATCGTGTACCAGGGGTCCGAGCAGTACTTC
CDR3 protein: CASRIVYQGSEQYF

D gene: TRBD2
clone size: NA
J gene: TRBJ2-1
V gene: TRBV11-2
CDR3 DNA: TGTGCCAGCAGCTTACTAGCGGGAGGGCCAGCCAGCGGTGAGCAGTTCTTC
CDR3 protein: CASSLLAGGPASGEQFF

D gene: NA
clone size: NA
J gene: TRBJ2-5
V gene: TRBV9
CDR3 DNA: TGTGCCAGCAGCGTAGCCACGACCCGGGACTCACAAGAGACCCAGTACTTC
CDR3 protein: CASSVATTRDSQETQYF

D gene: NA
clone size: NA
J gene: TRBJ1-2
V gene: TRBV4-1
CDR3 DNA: TGCGCCAGCAGCCAAGAATTTAACGGATATAACTATGGCTACACCTTC
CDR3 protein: CASSQEFNGYNYGYTF

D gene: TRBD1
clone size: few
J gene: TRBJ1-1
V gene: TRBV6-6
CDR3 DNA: TGTGCCAGCAGATGGACAGGGACTGAAGCTTTCTTT
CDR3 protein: CASRWTGTEAFF

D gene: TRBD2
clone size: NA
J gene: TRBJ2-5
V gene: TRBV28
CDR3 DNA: TGTGCCAGCAGTGCGCGGACTAGCCGGATAACCCAAGAGACCCAGTACTTC
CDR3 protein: CASSARTSRITQETQYF

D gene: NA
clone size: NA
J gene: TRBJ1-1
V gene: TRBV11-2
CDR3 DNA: TGTGCCAGCAGGGGAGAGGGGCTCAAGGTAGAAGCTTTCTTT
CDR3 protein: CASRGEGLKVEAFF

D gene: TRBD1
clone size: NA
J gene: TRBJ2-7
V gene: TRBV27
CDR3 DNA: TGTGCCAGCAGTGTAGACAGGGCCTACGAGCAGTACTTC
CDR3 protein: CASSVDRAYEQYF

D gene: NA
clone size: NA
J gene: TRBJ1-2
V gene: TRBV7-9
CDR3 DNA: TGTGCCAGCAGGGAGGGAAGCTATGGCTACACCTTC
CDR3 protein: CASREGSYGYTF

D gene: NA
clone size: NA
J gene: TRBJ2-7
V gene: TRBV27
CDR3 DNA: TGTGCCAGCGGGGGTGGACTTGAGCAGTACTTC
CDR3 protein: CASGGGLEQYF

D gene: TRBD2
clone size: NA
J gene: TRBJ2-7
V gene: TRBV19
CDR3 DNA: TGTGCCAGTTCCGTAGCGGGAGGGCCGGGAAACGAGCAGTACTTC
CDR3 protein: CASSVAGGPGNEQYF

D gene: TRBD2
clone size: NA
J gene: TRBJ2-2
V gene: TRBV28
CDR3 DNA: TGTGCCAGCAGTTCGTTTCGGGAGGACCGGAACACCGGGGAGCTGTTTTTT
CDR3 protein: CASSSFREDRNTGELFF

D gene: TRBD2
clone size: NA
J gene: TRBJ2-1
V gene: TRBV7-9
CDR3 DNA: TGTGCCAGCAGCATACTAGCGGGAGACCACAATGAGCAGTTCTTC
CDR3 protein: CASSILAGDHNEQFF

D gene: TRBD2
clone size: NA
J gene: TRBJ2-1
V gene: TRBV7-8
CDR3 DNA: TGTGCCAGCAGCTTGGGACTAGCGAGAAACAATGAGCAGTTCTTC
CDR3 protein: CASSLGLARNNEQFF

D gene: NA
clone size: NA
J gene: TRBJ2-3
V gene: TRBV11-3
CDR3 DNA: TGTGCCAGCGGAAAGGGGAATACGCAGTATTTT
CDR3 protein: CASGKGNTQYF

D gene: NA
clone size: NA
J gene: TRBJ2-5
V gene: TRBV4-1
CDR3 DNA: TGCGCCAGCAGCCCAAGGACATTTGGGCAAGAGACCCAGTACTTC
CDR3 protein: CASSPRTFGQETQYF

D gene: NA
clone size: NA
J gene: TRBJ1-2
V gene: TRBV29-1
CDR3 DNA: TGCAGCGGCCCCGGTGGCTACACCTTC
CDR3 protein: CSGPGGYTF

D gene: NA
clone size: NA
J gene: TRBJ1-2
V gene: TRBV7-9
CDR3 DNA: TGTGCCAGCAGCTTAGTTCCGCGGGGGACGGAGGACGGAGCCTTC
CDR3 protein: CASSLVPRGTEDGAF

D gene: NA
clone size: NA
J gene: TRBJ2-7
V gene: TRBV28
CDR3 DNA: TGTGCCAGCAGTTCTGGGTTCACCTACGAGCAGTACTTC
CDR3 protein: CASSSGFTYEQYF

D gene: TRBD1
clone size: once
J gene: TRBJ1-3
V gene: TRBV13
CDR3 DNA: TGTGCCAGCAGCATGGGACAGGGCTCGGGAAACACCATATATTTT
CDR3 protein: CASSMGQGSGNTIYF

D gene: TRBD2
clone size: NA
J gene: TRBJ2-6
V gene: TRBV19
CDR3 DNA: TGTGCCAGTAGTATTAAACTAGCGGGCCGCTCTGGGGCCAACGTCCTGACTTTC
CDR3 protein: CASSIKLAGRSGANVLTF

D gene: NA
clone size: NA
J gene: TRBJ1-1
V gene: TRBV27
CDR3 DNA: TGTGCCAGCAGTGAAATTGTTCCACCTATAGGGAACACTGAAGCTTTCTTT
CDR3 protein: CASSEIVPPIGNTEAFF

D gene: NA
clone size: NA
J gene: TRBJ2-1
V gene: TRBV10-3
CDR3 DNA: TGTGCCACCGACGGAGGATCGTCTAGTGTTAATGAGCAGTTCTTC
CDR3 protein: CATDGGSSSVNEQFF